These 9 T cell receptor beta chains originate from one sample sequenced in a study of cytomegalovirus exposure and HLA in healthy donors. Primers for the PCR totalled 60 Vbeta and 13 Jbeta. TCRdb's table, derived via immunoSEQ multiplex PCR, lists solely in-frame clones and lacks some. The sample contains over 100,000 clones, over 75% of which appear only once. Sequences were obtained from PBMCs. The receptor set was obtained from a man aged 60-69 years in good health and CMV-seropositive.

Here the CDR3 reads CASRRRDRLSNEQFF. The CDR3 DNA follows: TGTGCCAGCCGCCGCCGGGACAGGTTAAGCAATGAGCAGTTCTTC. The rearrangement links TRBV7-9 to TRBJ2-1; TRBD1 matches at 8 bases. CDR1 is SEHNR and CDR2 is FQNEAQ in the germline V gene (reference sequence). The CDR3 is 15 amino acids. The junction had 12 bases not matched to a gene; V was cut back by 8 bases and J by 6 bases.

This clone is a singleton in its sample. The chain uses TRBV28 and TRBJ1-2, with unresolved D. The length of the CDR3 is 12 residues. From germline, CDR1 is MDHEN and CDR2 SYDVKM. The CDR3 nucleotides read TGTGCTACAGTAAAGGTACCCTTCGGCTACACCTTC. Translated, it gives CATVKVPFGYTF.

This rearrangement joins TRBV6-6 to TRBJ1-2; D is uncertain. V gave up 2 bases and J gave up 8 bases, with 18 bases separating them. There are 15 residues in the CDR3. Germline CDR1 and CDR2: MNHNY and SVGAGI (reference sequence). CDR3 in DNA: TGTGCCAGCAGTTACCTCCAGGAAGGTGAAACGGGCTACACCTTC. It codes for CASSYLQEGETGYTF.

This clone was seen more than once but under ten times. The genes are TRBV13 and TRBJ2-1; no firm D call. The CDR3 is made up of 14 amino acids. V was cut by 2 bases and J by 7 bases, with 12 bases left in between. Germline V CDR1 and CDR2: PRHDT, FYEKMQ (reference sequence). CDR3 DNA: TGTGCCAGCAGCTTATCCTCTACGTGGAATGAGCAGTTCTTC. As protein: CASSLSSTWNEQFF.

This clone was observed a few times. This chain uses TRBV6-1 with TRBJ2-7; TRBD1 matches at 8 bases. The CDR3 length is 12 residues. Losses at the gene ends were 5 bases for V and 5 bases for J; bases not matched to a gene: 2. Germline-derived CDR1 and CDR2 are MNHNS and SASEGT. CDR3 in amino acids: CASSPTGDEQYF. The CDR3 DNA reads TGTGCCAGCAGTCCGACAGGGGACGAGCAGTACTTC.

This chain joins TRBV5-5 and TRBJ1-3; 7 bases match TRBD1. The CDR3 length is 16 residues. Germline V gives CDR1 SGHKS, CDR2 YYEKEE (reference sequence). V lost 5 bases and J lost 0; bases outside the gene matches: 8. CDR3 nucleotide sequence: TGTGCCAGCAGACAGGTGCAGGGGGACTCTGGAAACACCATATATTTT. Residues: CASRQVQGDSGNTIYF.

CDR3 amino acids: CASSLQGTAKEQYF. CDR3 bases: TGTGCCAGTAGCCTACAGGGTACCGCGAAGGAGCAGTACTTC. V usage is TRBV19 and J usage is TRBJ2-7, with D maybe TRBD1 (6 bases). The V end was cut by 6 bases, the J end by 7 bases, with 19 bases between. CDR3 length: 14 amino acids. Germline CDR1 LNHDA, CDR2 SQIVND (reference sequence).

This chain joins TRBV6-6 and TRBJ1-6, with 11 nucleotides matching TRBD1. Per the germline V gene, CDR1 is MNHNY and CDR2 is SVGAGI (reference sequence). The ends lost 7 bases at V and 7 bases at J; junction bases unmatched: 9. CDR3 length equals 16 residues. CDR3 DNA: TGTGCCAGCACCCTGGGGACAGGGGGAGGAAATTCACCCCTCCACTTT. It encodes CASTLGTGGGNSPLHF.

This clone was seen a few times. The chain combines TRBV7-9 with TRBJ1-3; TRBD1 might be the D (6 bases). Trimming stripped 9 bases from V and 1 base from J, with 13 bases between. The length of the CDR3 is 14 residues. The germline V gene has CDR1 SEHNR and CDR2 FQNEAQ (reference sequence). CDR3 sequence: CASRQASSGNTIYF. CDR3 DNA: TGTGCCAGTCGACAGGCCTCATCTGGAAACACCATATATTTT.